This T cell receptor (beta chain) comes out of a study of control samples from healthy donors and cancer patients. Some clones are missing from TCRdb's copy, which holds only in-frame ones; the method was immunoSEQ multiplex PCR. The table records 150,000 to 200,000 clones, approximately 92% of them present only once. The J segment lost 3 bases and the V segment lost 4 bases, leaving 5 bases of the junction unmatched. Germline CDR1 SGDLS, CDR2 YYNGEE. This CDR3 has 15 amino acids. The chain combines TRBV9 with TRBJ2-1, with 9 bases aligning to TRBD1. Sequenced input: blood. The TCR originated in a man between 18 and 35 years old in good health. CDR3 nucleotides: TGTGCCAGCAGCCCACCGACAGGGGGCTACAATGAGCAGTTCTTC. As protein: CASSPPTGGYNEQFF.